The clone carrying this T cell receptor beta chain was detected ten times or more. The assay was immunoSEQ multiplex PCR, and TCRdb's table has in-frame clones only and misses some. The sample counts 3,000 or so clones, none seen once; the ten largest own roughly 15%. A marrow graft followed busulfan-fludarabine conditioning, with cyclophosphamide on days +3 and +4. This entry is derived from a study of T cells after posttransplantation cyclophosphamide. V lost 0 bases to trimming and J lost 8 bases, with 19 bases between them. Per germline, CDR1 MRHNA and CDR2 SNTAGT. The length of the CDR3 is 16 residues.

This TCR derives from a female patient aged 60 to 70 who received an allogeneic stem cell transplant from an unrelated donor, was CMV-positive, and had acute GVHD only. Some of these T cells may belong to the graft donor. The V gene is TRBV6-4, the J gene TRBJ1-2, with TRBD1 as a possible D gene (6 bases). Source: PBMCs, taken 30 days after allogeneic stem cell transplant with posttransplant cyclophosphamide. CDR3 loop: CASSDSTFQGRGGYTF. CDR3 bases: TGTGCCAGCAGTGACTCGACTTTTCAGGGGCGGGGGGGCTACACCTTC.